This TCR beta chain was recorded in a study of shared clonotypes between healthy human individuals. Whole-study results and caveats: Sampling covered nothing but blood. Tissue TCR repertoires likely differ from those found in blood.

CDR1 SGHNT and CDR2 YENEEA come from the germline V gene. V dropped 1 base and J dropped 1 base, with 5 bases sitting between them. The CDR3 is 13 amino acids. Produced via immunoSEQ multiplex PCR; TCRdb's table is partial and in-frame only. Among approximately 2.5 million clones listed, approximately 94% were seen once. As regards this clone: Its matching antigen is unknown. Other DNA sequences in the same sample also yield this CDR3.

Sequences were obtained from naive CD4+ T cells from PBMCs. The sample's subset: CD45RA+ positively selected. The clonotype was recovered from a man between 18 and 35 years old in good health. Some clones in this sample may be carry-over from other donors' samples. The rearrangement uses TRBV11-3 and TRBJ2-7; D uncertain. As DNA, the CDR3 is TGTGCCAGCAGCTTAGGCCAGTCCTACGAGCAGTACTTC. Translation: CASSLGQSYEQYF.